Shown below are 22 T cell receptor beta chains from a single sample sequenced in a study of T cell changes during pregnancy in multiple sclerosis (dated by TCRdb to about 2019). The library was produced with the immunoSEQ multiplex PCR assay. TCRdb mirrors the immuneACCESS table, restricted to in-frame sequences. Some clones are absent from its copies; in checked studies, under half trace to an unresolved V gene, and the reason for the others is unknown. The sample yields 20,000 to 25,000 clones; roughly nine tenths were counted once. Together, the top ten hold about 0.63% of the sample. Sequencing was performed on CD4+ T cells from peripheral blood mononuclear cells, taken after pregnancy. These receptors were obtained from a female donor in good health, enrolled as a control in a pregnancy study.

The CDR3 DNA reads as TGTGCCAGCAGCCCAACTAGCGATATCAATGAGCAGTTCTTC. Protein product: CASSPTSDINEQFF. The chain recombines TRBV7-3 with TRBJ2-1, with 7 bases fitting TRBD2. The ends lost 5 bases at V and 6 bases at J; junction bases unmatched: 7. Germline V gives CDR1 SGHTA, CDR2 FQGTGA. The CDR3 runs to 14 residues.

V usage is TRBV18 and J usage is TRBJ1-2; possibly TRBD1 for D (6 bases). Trimming cost V 3 bases and J 2 bases, with 10 bases left between them. Germline-derived CDR1 and CDR2 are KGHSH and LQKENI. This CDR3 is built from 14 residues. The CDR3 region is CASSPTGQNYGYTF. The CDR3 nucleotides are TGTGCCAGCTCACCCACGGGACAAAACTATGGCTACACCTTC. The whole variable domain, remainder taken from reference TRBV18 and TRBJ1-2, is NAGVMQNPRHLVRRRGQEARLRCSPMKGHSHVYWYRQLPEEGLKFMVYLQKENIIDESGMPKERFSAEFPKEGPSILRIQQVVRGDSAAYFCASSPTGQNYGYTFGSGTRLTVV.

V usage is TRBV18 and J usage is TRBJ1-2, with no clear D. Germline V gene sequence: CDR1 KGHSH, CDR2 LQKENI. V lost 3 bases and J lost 6, with 11 bases in between. The CDR3 consists of 13 residues. The CDR3 is CASSPLPQDGYTF. Here the CDR3 DNA reads TGTGCCAGCTCACCCCTACCCCAGGATGGCTACACCTTC.

This sequence joins TRBV5-1 and TRBJ1-4, with TRBD1 matching 7 bases. The CDR3 length is 14 residues. Germline V lookup: CDR1 SGHRS, CDR2 YFSETQ. J was trimmed by 11 bases and V by 4 bases; bases with no gene match: 11. The CDR3 is CASSPGQDRRKLFF. As DNA, the CDR3 is TGCGCCAGCAGCCCTGGACAGGACAGACGGAAACTGTTTTTT.

This chain links TRBV18 with TRBJ1-1; D is uncertain. Germline V gene data show CDR1 as KGHSH and CDR2 as LQKENI. The CDR3 is 15 residues long. Between the trimmed V and J ends, which lost 2 bases and 1 base, there was a span of 11 bases. The CDR3 protein is CASSPLQHPNTEAFF. The CDR3 DNA sequence: TGTGCCAGCTCACCATTGCAACACCCGAACACTGAAGCTTTCTTT.

The genes are TRBV5-6 and TRBJ2-3; TRBD1 matches 7 bases. Germline V gene sequence: CDR1 SGHDT, CDR2 YYEEEE. CDR3 length equals 14 residues. V trimming: 3 bases; J trimming: 0 bases; junction bases outside the gene matches: 1. This chain's CDR3 is CASSWGQSTDTQYF. The CDR3 DNA sequence: TGTGCCAGCAGCTGGGGACAGAGCACAGATACGCAGTATTTT.

The rearrangement links TRBV14 to TRBJ2-7, with 8 bases matching TRBD1. The CDR3 sequence is 17 residues long. V shed 0 bases and J 6 bases; nucleotides not matched to a gene: 13. CDR1 SGHDN and CDR2 FVKESK come from the germline V gene. In DNA form, the CDR3 reads TGTGCCAGCAGCCAAGATTCCCCGAACAGGGGGTGGGGCGAGCAGTACTTC. The encoded protein is CASSQDSPNRGWGEQYF.

This chain connects TRBV6-5 to TRBJ2-6; D perhaps matches TRBD1 (6 bases). The CDR3 consists of 16 residues. Trimming left V 2 bases short and J 0 bases short, with 8 bases between. CDR1 and CDR2 from the germline V gene are MNHEY and SVGAGI. The CDR3 loop reads CASSYTTGSGANVLTF. DNA for the CDR3: TGTGCCAGCAGTTACACGACAGGCTCTGGGGCCAACGTCCTGACTTTC.

The chain uses TRBV30 and TRBJ2-5; maybe TRBD2 (5 bases). This CDR3 is 12 amino acids long. Trimming took off 2 bases at V and 5 bases at J, with 9 bases between the two ends. Germline V CDR1 and CDR2: GTSNPN, SVGIG (reference sequence). As DNA, the CDR3 is TGTGCCTGGAGTCCTAGCTCGGAGACCCAGTACTTC. It yields the protein CAWSPSSETQYF.

A note on this clone: Because the CDR3's place on the DNA is in doubt, the DNA is left out and the CDR3 is given as listed by TCRdb. The V gene is TRBV30, the J gene TRBJ2-3; the listed D gene, TRBD2, was not tested against the DNA. Termini included, the CDR3 measures 12 amino acids. In germline, CDR1 is GTSNPN, CDR2 SVGIG (reference sequence). The CDR3 sequence: CAWSVAGGTAYF.

The chain uses TRBV19 and TRBJ1-2; a possible D gene is TRBD1 (5 bases). V was clipped by 5 bases and J by 5 bases, with 15 bases between them. This CDR3 contains 14 residues. Germline values: CDR1 LNHDA, CDR2 SQIVND (reference sequence). The CDR3 sequence is CASSPKDTLYGYTF. The DNA for the CDR3 is TGTGCCAGTAGTCCCAAGGACACCTTATATGGCTACACCTTC. The variable domain in full, with the rest retrieved from reference TRBV19 and TRBJ1-2, is DGGITQSPKYLFRKEGQNVTLSCEQNLNHDAMYWYRQDPGQGLRLIYYSQIVNDFQKGDIAEGYSVSREKKESFPLTVTSAQKNPTAFYLCASSPKDTLYGYTFGSGTRLTVV.

This chain links TRBV11-3 with TRBJ2-3, with 10 nucleotides matching TRBD2. CDR3 length equals 17 residues. CDR1 is SGHNT, CDR2 YENEEA, per germline. The V segment lost 7 bases and the J segment 2 bases; nucleotides outside the gene matches: 12. CDR3 sequence (DNA): TGTGCCAGCACCACCCCCCTAGCGGGAGTTCCCACAGATACGCAGTATTTT. This sequence encodes CASTTPLAGVPTDTQYF. Supplemented by reference TRBV11-3 and TRBJ2-3, the full variable domain reads EAGVVQSPRYKIIEKKQPVAFWCNPISGHNTLYWYLQNLGQGPELLIRYENEEAVDDSQLPKDRFSAERLKGVDSTLKIQPAELGDSAVYLCASTTPLAGVPTDTQYFGPGTRLTVL.

This chain joins TRBV5-4 and TRBJ2-7; 9 bases align to TRBD1. The V segment lost 2 bases and the J segment 6 bases; nucleotides outside the gene matches: 9. Germline values: CDR1 SGHNT, CDR2 YYREEE (reference sequence). CDR3 size: 15 residues. In DNA form, the CDR3 reads TGTGCCAGCAGCTTACGGGACAGGGAGTATCTCGAGCAGTACTTC. Protein: CASSLRDREYLEQYF.

The chain joins TRBV19 to TRBJ1-1, with 10 nucleotides matching TRBD1. Trimming removed 7 bases from V and 12 bases from J; junction bases left unmatched: 8. Per the germline V gene, CDR1 is LNHDA and CDR2 is SQIVND (reference sequence). The CDR3 covers 12 residues. The CDR3 sequence is CASTGRGQGPFF. The DNA for the CDR3 is TGTGCCAGTACCGGCCGGGGACAGGGGCCTTTCTTT. The variable domain in full, completed from reference TRBV19 and TRBJ1-1, reads DGGITQSPKYLFRKEGQNVTLSCEQNLNHDAMYWYRQDPGQGLRLIYYSQIVNDFQKGDIAEGYSVSREKKESFPLTVTSAQKNPTAFYLCASTGRGQGPFFGQGTRLTVV.

The chain links TRBV6-6 to TRBJ2-5, with 7 bases lining up with TRBD2. Looked up from germline, CDR1 is MNHNY and CDR2 is SVGAGI (reference sequence). Trimming took 5 bases from V and 3 from J; bases not matched to a gene: 0. The CDR3 consists of 12 residues. The CDR3: CASSLAEETQYF. CDR3 in DNA: TGTGCCAGCAGTCTAGCGGAAGAGACCCAGTACTTC.

This clone was detected once. The chain uses TRBV6-1 and TRBJ1-1; D gene uncertain. The CDR3 runs to 13 residues. CDR1 is MNHNS, CDR2 SASEGT, per germline. The germline V and J ends were trimmed by 6 bases and 6 bases, with 14 bases remaining between them. Written as DNA, the CDR3 is TGTGCCAGCAGACTAACGGAAATCCCTGAAGCTTTCTTT. Translating gives CASRLTEIPEAFF.

The CDR3 DNA reads TGTGCCAGCAGTCCCGGGTGGGACACCTCCTACGAGCAGTACTTC. The encoded protein is CASSPGWDTSYEQYF. The chain joins TRBV6-5 to TRBJ2-7, with a possible D match to TRBD1 (6 bases). Germline-derived CDR1 and CDR2 are MNHEY and SVGAGI. CDR3 size: 15 residues. Trimming removed 5 bases from V and 0 bases from J, with 14 bases in between.

This clone came up once. CDR3 nucleotides: TGTGCCAGCAGCAAGCAGGGTTTCGACACTGAAGCTTTCTTT. Protein sequence: CASSKQGFDTEAFF. This chain uses TRBV7-8 with TRBJ1-1; a possible D gene is TRBD1 (5 bases). V lost 5 bases and J 3 bases, leaving 13 bases between the germline ends. From germline, CDR1 is SGHVS and CDR2 FQNEAQ. The CDR3 runs to 14 residues.

The V call is TRBV7-9, the J call TRBJ2-5; 9 bases fit TRBD1. Germline V gene lookup returns CDR1 SEHNR and CDR2 FQNEAQ (reference sequence). The CDR3 spans 14 residues. Trimming cost V 6 bases and J 4 bases; bases outside gene matches: 6. CDR3 residues: CASSLTGGPETQYF. The CDR3 coding sequence is TGTGCCAGCAGTTTGACAGGGGGTCCAGAGACCCAGTACTTC.

The CDR3 nucleotides are TGTGCCAGCCGGCGGATCTCTGGAAACACCATATATTTT. The encoded protein is CASRRISGNTIYF. The chain joins TRBV6-5 to TRBJ1-3; no reliable D call. This CDR3 is built from 13 residues. Germline-derived CDR1 and CDR2 are MNHEY and SVGAGI. Trimming cost V 8 bases and J 0 bases, with 8 bases left between them.

The chain couples TRBV5-5 to TRBJ1-3; the D gene is possibly TRBD1 (6 bases). V gave up 4 bases and J gave up 0 bases, with 17 bases separating them. CDR1 and CDR2 from the germline V gene are SGHKS and YYEKEE (reference sequence). The CDR3 is 17 residues long. In nucleotides, the CDR3 is TGTGCCAGCAGCCTAGTTGGGGCCAGGGGCTCTGGAAACACCATATATTTT. Encoded protein: CASSLVGARGSGNTIYF.

The chain joins TRBV15 to TRBJ2-5; D is possibly TRBD2 (6 bases). This CDR3 is built from 13 residues. Germline V gene sequence: CDR1 LNHNV, CDR2 YYDKDF (reference sequence). Trimming removed 9 bases at V and 4 bases at J, with 15 bases between. For the CDR3, the DNA is TGTGCCACAGAAGAGGGGCGGGGAGAGACCCAGTACTTC. Protein product: CATEEGRGETQYF.